Each of the 24 T cell receptor beta chains below was sequenced from the same sample in a study of T cell clonality in common variable immunodeficiency. Libraries were prepared by immunoSEQ multiplex PCR; TCRdb keeps only in-frame clonotypes and omits some of them. The sample has under 50,000 clones, none seen only once. The sequenced material came from peripheral blood mononuclear cells. These receptors were obtained from a person aged 18-70 years in good health.

This clone was found many times. The read ends 3 residues before the CDR3 terminus; that terminus is restored from the germline J gene. This rearrangement joins TRBV5-4 to TRBJ1-1; 8 positions agree with TRBD1. The V gene's germline CDR1 is SGHNT and CDR2 YYREEE (reference sequence). The CDR3 consists of 14 residues. V lost 6 bases and J lost 3; bases outside the gene matches: 7. The CDR3 loop is CASNVGQGDTEAFF. The CDR3 bases that were read are TGTGCCAGCAACGTCGGACAGGGAGACACTGAA.

This clone has a count of ten or more. The read finishes 3 residues shy of the CDR3 end, and the germline J gene is used to complete it. V and J are TRBV19 and TRBJ2-1; 7 nucleotides align to TRBD2. V shed 10 bases, J shed 3 bases, and the junction held 6 bases outside the gene matches. The CDR3 has 13 amino acids. Germline CDR1 and CDR2: LNHDA and SQIVND (reference sequence). Here the CDR3 reads CATSTSRYNEQFF. CDR3 DNA (partial): TGTGCCACCTCGACTAGCCGCTACAATGAG.

This clone was counted at least ten times. The read ends 3 residues early relative to the CDR3; the germline J gene fills the gap. The chain employs TRBV24-1 and TRBJ2-2; 11 nucleotides match TRBD2. Per germline, CDR1 KGHDR and CDR2 SFDVKD. The CDR3 consists of 18 residues. Germline trimming cut 4 bases from V and 7 bases from J; bases unmatched to any gene: 13. CDR3 residues: CATSDRTFSGRAGGELFF. The part of the CDR3 DNA that was read is TGTGCCACCAGTGACCGAACCTTTAGCGGGAGGGCCGGCGGGGAG.

This clone was observed a handful of times. The observed sequence ends 3 residues before the CDR3 terminus, with the missing tail filled in from the germline J gene. The chain is built from TRBV18 and TRBJ2-5, with D maybe TRBD2 (7 bases). The CDR3 sequence is 18 residues long. In germline, CDR1 is KGHSH, CDR2 LQKENI. Trimming shortened V by 3 bases and J by 6 bases, and 26 bases separated the two germline ends. The CDR3 bases that were read are TGTGCCAGCTCACCTGGGGGGGGCCTACCGTCCCCAAGACAGACC. Encoded protein: CASSPGGGLPSPRQT. The full CDR3 reads CASSPGGGLPSPRQTQYF.

This clone came up many times. Read coverage stops 3 residues before the CDR3 terminus; the germline J gene supplies the remainder. The V call is TRBV19, the J call TRBJ1-1; 8 positions agree with TRBD1. V shed 3 bases and J 4 bases; nucleotides not matched to a gene: 7. The length of the CDR3 is 15 residues. Germline V lookup: CDR1 LNHDA, CDR2 SQIVND (reference sequence). The sequenced part of the CDR3 DNA is TGTGCCAGTAGTATGGAGGACAGGGTTAGCACTGAA. It yields the protein CASSMEDRVSTE. The CDR3 in its entirety is CASSMEDRVSTEAFF. The variable domain in full, completed from reference TRBV19 and TRBJ1-1, reads DGGITQSPKYLFRKEGQNVTLSCEQNLNHDAMYWYRQDPGQGLRLIYYSQIVNDFQKGDIAEGYSVSREKKESFPLTVTSAQKNPTAFYLCASSMEDRVSTEAFFGQGTRLTVV.

This clone appeared many times. The read is 3 residues too short to cover the CDR3 end, so that end is filled in from the germline J gene. The genes are TRBV12-3 or TRBV12-4 and TRBJ2-7; D might be TRBD1 (7 bases). V was trimmed by 6 bases and J by 1 base, leaving 16 bases between them. The CDR3 contains 15 residues. The CDR3 loop is CASRRRGTVSYEQYF. CDR3 DNA, as far as it was read: TGTGCCAGCAGAAGGAGGGGGACAGTGTCCTACGAG.

This clone was seen a handful of times. The read ends 3 residues shy of where the CDR3 ends; the end is completed using the germline J gene. The chain recombines TRBV7-2 with TRBJ1-5; the D is unclear. There are 13 residues in the CDR3. V lost 4 bases to trimming and J lost 6 bases, with 10 bases between them. In germline, CDR1 is SGHTA, CDR2 FQGNSA. The covered CDR3 bases are TGTGCCAGCAGCTCTGACTTAGCTCAGCCC. Its protein is CASSSDLAQP. The whole CDR3 reads CASSSDLAQPQHF. Based on the CDR3 plus reference TRBV7-2 and TRBJ1-5, the full variable domain is GAGVSQSPSNKVTEKGKDVELRCDPISGHTALYWYRQSLGQGLEFLIYFQGNSAPDKSGLPSDRFSAERTGGSVSTLTIQRTQQEDSAVYLCASSSDLAQPQHFGDGTRLSIL.

This clone came up many times. The read terminates 3 residues before the CDR3 end, so the remaining end is supplied by the germline J gene. This sequence joins TRBV13 and TRBJ1-2; TRBD1 matches 8 bases. This CDR3 region has 14 residues. The germline V gene encodes CDR1 PRHDT and CDR2 FYEKMQ (reference sequence). The covered CDR3 bases are TGTGCCAGCAGCTTGCGACAGGGGCAAGGAGGC. Protein: CASSLRQGQGG. In full, the CDR3 reads CASSLRQGQGGYTF.

At least ten counts were recorded for this clone. The read falls 3 residues short of the CDR3 end, and the missing part is taken from the germline J gene. This rearrangement joins TRBV4-1 to TRBJ2-7, with 8 bases aligning to TRBD2. Trimming cost V 4 bases and J 0 bases; bases outside gene matches: 5. Germline V gene lookup returns CDR1 MGHRA and CDR2 YSYEKL. This CDR3 is built from 15 residues. CDR3: CASSPGGANSYEQYF. The part of the CDR3 DNA that was read is TGCGCCAGCAGCCCGGGGGGGGCGAACTCCTACGAG.

This clone occurred many times. With the read ending 3 residues before the CDR3 end, the germline J gene is used to fill in that end. The rearrangement links TRBV30 to TRBJ1-3; no clear D. The CDR3 spans 17 residues. V shed 1 base and J shed 4 bases, with 20 bases lying between them. Germline V CDR1 and CDR2: GTSNPN, SVGIG (reference sequence). CDR3 in amino acids: CAWSGPVVGIRGNTIYF. Incomplete CDR3 DNA: TGTGCCTGGAGTGGACCTGTGGTGGGCATCAGGGGAAACACC.

This clone was counted at least ten times. The CDR3 goes on 3 residues after the read ends, and that part is filled in from the germline J gene. The chain has TRBV18 and TRBJ1-2; maybe TRBD1 (6 bases). The germline V gene encodes CDR1 KGHSH and CDR2 LQKENI. The CDR3 sequence is 15 residues long. V lost 2 bases, J lost 2 bases, and 12 bases lay in between. The CDR3 sequence: CASSPNKQGNYGYTF. Partial CDR3 DNA: TGTGCCAGCTCACCAAATAAACAGGGCAACTATGGC.

The table lists this clone with many counts. The read gets to within 3 residues of the CDR3 end, and the germline J gene fills in the rest. J is TRBJ2-1 and V is TRBV2; D uncertain. This CDR3 region has 15 residues. Germline V gene lookup returns CDR1 SNHLY and CDR2 FYNNEI. With 5 bases removed from V and 0 bases from J, the gap between germline ends came to 11 bases. The CDR3 DNA, read in part, is TGTGCCAGCAGTTCAGAGAAGAGCTCCTACAATGAG. Translating gives CASSSEKSSYNE. The entire CDR3 protein reads CASSSEKSSYNEQFF.

This clone was seen repeatedly, ten times or more. The CDR3 region is CASSPSRGLSNQPQHF. The covered CDR3 bases are TGTGCCAGCAGCCCGAGCAGGGGCCTGAGCAATCAGCCC. The chain is built from TRBV28 and TRBJ1-5, with D possibly being TRBD1 (6 bases). The read finishes 3 residues shy of the CDR3 end, and the germline J gene is used to complete it. Trimming pared 6 bases from V and 1 base from J, leaving 16 bases between. Germline CDR1 reads MDHEN; CDR2 reads SYDVKM. The CDR3 has 16 amino acids.

This clone was counted at least ten times. The CDR3 is cut off 3 residues early in the read; its end comes from the germline J gene. The rearrangement uses TRBV4-2 and TRBJ1-3; a possible D gene is TRBD1 (5 bases). The CDR3 length is 16 residues. The V end lost 1 base, the J end lost 4 bases, and 14 bases lay between the germline ends. The germline gives CDR1 LGHNA, CDR2 YNFKEQ. CDR3 DNA (partial): TGTGCCAGCAGCCAAGGCAGGGCCGGGGGAGGAAACACC. It yields the protein CASSQGRAGGGNT. The CDR3 as a whole reads CASSQGRAGGGNTIYF.

This clone was seen repeatedly, ten times or more. The read ends 3 residues shy of where the CDR3 ends; the end is completed using the germline J gene. V gene TRBV5-1 combines with J gene TRBJ1-4, with no clear D. The CDR3 totals 17 residues. Germline V gene data show CDR1 as SGHRS and CDR2 as YFSETQ. Trimming took 2 bases from V and 0 from J, leaving 14 bases between them. The CDR3 sequence: CASSLAAAGATNEKLFF. Incomplete CDR3 DNA: TGCGCCAGCAGCTTAGCGGCAGCCGGTGCAACTAATGAAAAA.

This clone was detected many times. With the read ending 3 residues before the CDR3 end, the germline J gene is used to fill in that end. The chain joins TRBV19 to TRBJ1-3, with 8 nucleotides matching TRBD1. Per the germline V gene, CDR1 is LNHDA and CDR2 is SQIVND (reference sequence). The CDR3 contains 14 residues. V shed 6 bases, J shed 3 bases, and the junction held 4 bases outside the gene matches. The covered CDR3 bases are TGTGCCAGTAGGACAGGGGACCTTGGAAACACC. Translated, it gives CASRTGDLGNT. The CDR3 reads in full as CASRTGDLGNTIYF.

This clone was counted many times. The read finishes 3 residues shy of the CDR3 end, and the germline J gene is used to complete it. The rearrangement uses TRBV5-1 and TRBJ1-3; a weak D match, TRBD1 (5 bases). The germline V and J ends were trimmed by 0 bases and 0 bases, with 10 bases remaining between them. CDR1 is SGHRS, CDR2 YFSETQ, per germline. The CDR3 is 16 amino acids. The CDR3 sequence: CASSLGTSRSGNTIYF. The CDR3 DNA, read in part, is TGCGCCAGCAGCTTGGGGACATCCCGCTCTGGAAACACC.

In its sample, this clone was seen many times. The sequenced fragment ends 3 residues before the CDR3 boundary, so the rest is inferred from the germline J gene. The chain employs TRBV18 and TRBJ1-1; no clear D gene. Germline loops: CDR1 KGHSH, CDR2 LQKENI. CDR3 size: 15 residues. The ends were cut back, 0 bases at V and 1 base at J, with 9 bases in the middle. CDR3 DNA (partial): TGTGCCAGCTCACCACCGGGCAGACAGAACACTGAA. It translates to CASSPPGRQNTE. The whole CDR3 sequence is CASSPPGRQNTEAFF.

This clone was found many times. The read is 3 residues too short to cover the CDR3 end, so that end is filled in from the germline J gene. This chain links TRBV12-5 with TRBJ2-5; D is possibly TRBD1 (5 bases). The ends were cut back, 6 bases at V and 5 bases at J, with 10 bases in the middle. CDR1 is LGHNT, CDR2 FRNRAP, per germline. The CDR3 loop spans 12 amino acids. The CDR3: CASGTTVETQYF. The sequenced CDR3 bases are TGTGCTAGTGGAACGACAGTGGAGACC.

This clone was recorded at least ten times. Read coverage stops 3 residues before the CDR3 terminus; the germline J gene supplies the remainder. Additional DNA sequences in this sample encode the identical CDR3. The chain carries TRBV18 and TRBJ1-2; 7 positions agree with TRBD1. J gave up 5 bases and V 0 bases, and 3 bases lay outside the gene matches. Germline V CDR1 and CDR2: KGHSH, LQKENI. The length of the CDR3 is 14 residues. CDR3 in amino acids: CASSPPTGLYGYTF. Incomplete CDR3 DNA: TGTGCCAGCTCACCACCGACAGGGCTGTATGGC.

This clone has ten or more counts. The CDR3 end is not reached by the read, which stops 3 residues before it; the germline J gene fills it in. The rearrangement joins TRBV20-1 to TRBJ2-2, with D unresolved. Trimming removed 3 bases from V and 7 bases from J, with 12 bases in between. This CDR3 region has 13 residues. Germline V CDR1 and CDR2: DFQATT, SNEGSKA (reference sequence). The part of the CDR3 DNA that was read is TGCAGTGCTAGGTTTATCGTTCGCGGGGAG. It encodes CSARFIVRGE. The whole CDR3 sequence is CSARFIVRGELFF.

This clone was seen many times. The sequenced fragment ends 3 residues before the CDR3 boundary, so the rest is inferred from the germline J gene. This chain joins TRBV11-2 and TRBJ1-1; D unclear. CDR1 is SGHAT, CDR2 FQNNGV, per germline. This CDR3 contains 13 residues. The CDR3 sequence: CASSLAEHRKAFF. The covered CDR3 bases are TGTGCCAGCAGCTTAGCGGAACACAGAAAA.

This clone was counted at least ten times. From the germline J gene comes the end of the CDR3, since the read stops 3 residues before it. J is TRBJ2-2 and V is TRBV20-1, with D possibly matching TRBD2 (6 bases). From germline, CDR1 is DFQATT and CDR2 SNEGSKA (reference sequence). The CDR3 has 16 amino acids. Between the trimmed V and J ends, which lost 0 bases and 1 base, there was a span of 12 bases. CDR3 DNA, as far as it was read: TGCAGTGCTAGAGATTCTGGGGGGTGGAACACCGGGGAG. It is translated as CSARDSGGWNTGE. The complete CDR3 protein is CSARDSGGWNTGELFF.

In this sample, this clone turned up many times. The read finishes 3 residues shy of the CDR3 end, and the germline J gene is used to complete it. The V call is TRBV28, the J call TRBJ2-3; D perhaps matches TRBD2 (5 bases). From germline, CDR1 is MDHEN and CDR2 SYDVKM. The ends were cut back, 8 bases at V and 2 bases at J, with 14 bases in the middle. The CDR3 has 14 residues. Partial CDR3 DNA: TGTGCCAGCGGACGGACTTCTCACACAGATACG. Encoded protein: CASGRTSHTDT. The whole CDR3 protein is CASGRTSHTDTQYF.